The text below deals with one TCR beta chain. V was cut by 1 base and J by 2 bases, with 5 bases left in between. Germline CDR1 is SEHNR and CDR2 is FQNEAQ (reference sequence). This CDR3 has 13 residues. The data belong to a study of graft-versus-host responses after intestinal transplantation. Study-level background: Each transplant was multivisceral, liver-intestinal, or isolated intestinal. The recipients all started with anti-thymocyte globulin induction and then took tacrolimus and steroids for roughly three years.

Produced via immunoSEQ multiplex PCR; TCRdb's table is partial and in-frame only. The table records about 54,000 clones, 91% of them present only once. This rearrangement joins TRBV7-9 to TRBJ1-2; D is undetermined. This clonotype was sampled from a human patient who received an intestinal transplant, so some T cells may come from the graft donor. Sample: PBMCs, taken roughly 680 days after intestinal transplant. The chain's CDR3 is CASSLDFNYGYTF. In DNA, the CDR3 is TGTGCCAGCAGCTTAGACTTCAACTATGGCTACACCTTC.